Presented here are 22 T cell receptor beta chains from one specimen sequenced in a study of blood T cell repertoires in COVID-19. Sequencing used immunoSEQ multiplex PCR; TCRdb keeps in-frame clones, though not all of them. Of roughly 70,000 clones detected, 80% to 85% appear once; the ten largest clones hold about 5%. Sequenced input: peripheral blood. Receptor source: a woman in her sixties or seventies with acute or convalescent COVID-19.

The V call is TRBV19, the J call TRBJ2-7; TRBD1 matches at 7 bases. The CDR3 runs 14 residues. The germline CDR1 and CDR2 sequences are LNHDA and SQIVND (reference sequence). The J segment lost 0 bases and the V segment lost 6 bases, leaving 5 bases of the junction unmatched. DNA of the CDR3: TGTGCCAGTAGGGCGACAGGGAGCTCCTACGAGCAGTACTTC. It specifies CASRATGSSYEQYF.

The chain employs TRBV3-1 (or the pseudogene TRBV3-2) and TRBJ2-3; D may be TRBD2 (6 bases). The CDR3 loop spans 15 amino acids. Trimming removed 3 bases at V and 6 bases at J, with 16 bases between. Germline values: CDR1 LGHDT, CDR2 YNNKEL (reference sequence). CDR3 DNA sequence: TGTGCCAGCAGCCAGAAGGGACTGCAAGCGGATACGCAGTATTTT. Translating gives CASSQKGLQADTQYF.

The rearrangement joins TRBV5-4 to TRBJ1-4, with 9 bases aligning to TRBD1. J gave up 10 bases and V 0 bases, and 7 bases lay outside the gene matches. The CDR3 has 15 residues. CDR1 and CDR2 from the germline V gene are SGHNT and YYREEE (reference sequence). The CDR3 spells CASSLEGQGSGKLFF. In DNA form, the CDR3 reads TGTGCCAGCAGCTTGGAGGGACAGGGCTCTGGAAAACTGTTTTTT. Complete variable domain (other parts from reference TRBV5-4 and TRBJ1-4): ETGVTQSPTHLIKTRGQQVTLRCSSQSGHNTVSWYQQALGQGPQFIFQYYREEENGRGNFPPRFSGLQFPNYSSELNVNALELDDSALYLCASSLEGQGSGKLFFGSGTQLSVL.

The V and J genes are TRBV24-1 and TRBJ2-1; 9 positions match TRBD2. CDR1 and CDR2 from the germline V gene are KGHDR and SFDVKD. V dropped 6 bases and J dropped 7; count of bases not matched to a gene: 12. CDR3 size: 16 residues. The CDR3 protein is CATSPRGAGGSNEQFF. CDR3 sequence (DNA): TGTGCCACCAGTCCCCGTGGTGCGGGGGGGAGTAATGAGCAGTTCTTC.

This clone was picked up a small number of times. This sequence joins TRBV7-3 and TRBJ2-3, with 8 nucleotides matching TRBD2. The germline gives CDR1 SGHTA, CDR2 FQGTGA. J lost 2 bases, V lost 1 base, and 11 bases had no gene match. The CDR3 spans 18 residues. This chain's CDR3 is CASSLKPFGGGYTDTQYF. The DNA of the CDR3 is TGTGCCAGCAGCTTAAAGCCCTTTGGCGGGGGGTACACAGATACGCAGTATTTT.

This chain uses TRBV3-1 (or the pseudogene TRBV3-2) with TRBJ1-1; D might be TRBD1 (5 bases). The CDR3 is 13 amino acids. Trimming pared 0 bases from V and 11 bases from J, leaving 13 bases between. Germline CDR1 and CDR2: LGHDT and YNNKEL (reference sequence). The CDR3 nucleotides read TGTGCCAGCAGCCAAGATTGGGGGGTTCGGGCTTTCTTT. Its protein is CASSQDWGVRAFF.

This clone was seen a single time. The chain links TRBV3-1 (or the pseudogene TRBV3-2) to TRBJ1-6; D may be TRBD1 (6 bases). Trimming pared 4 bases from V and 4 bases from J, leaving 8 bases between. CDR3 length equals 14 residues. Germline V gene sequence: CDR1 LGHDT, CDR2 YNNKEL (reference sequence). The CDR3 spells CASSPGQYNSPLHF. Here the CDR3 DNA reads TGTGCCAGCAGCCCCGGACAGTATAATTCACCCCTCCACTTT.

This chain connects TRBV6-5 to TRBJ2-2, with D maybe TRBD1 (5 bases). V was clipped by 5 bases and J by 1 base, with 8 bases between them. This CDR3 spans 14 amino acids. Germline assignment: CDR1 MNHEY and CDR2 SVGAGI. CDR3 in DNA: TGTGCCAGCAGTAAGGGGATGAACACCGGGGAGCTGTTTTTT. This sequence encodes CASSKGMNTGELFF.

This sequence joins TRBV10-3 and TRBJ2-6; 10 bases align to TRBD1. The V gene's germline CDR1 is ENHRY and CDR2 SYGVKD. This CDR3 spans 15 amino acids. The J segment lost 1 base and the V segment lost 8 bases, leaving 2 bases of the junction unmatched. CDR3 sequence: CAIRTGGSGANVLTF. CDR3 in DNA: TGTGCCATCCGGACAGGGGGTTCTGGGGCCAACGTCCTGACTTTC.

The chain couples TRBV24-1 to TRBJ1-5, with TRBD1 identical over 7 bases. Per the germline V gene, CDR1 is KGHDR and CDR2 is SFDVKD. The V and J ends lost 2 bases and 4 bases, in that order; junction bases with no gene match: 7. The CDR3 loop spans 16 amino acids. The CDR3 reads CATSDSGTAYNQPQHF. The CDR3 nucleotides read TGTGCCACCAGTGATTCAGGGACAGCTTATAATCAGCCCCAGCATTTT.

CDR3 sequence (DNA): TGTGCCAGTAGTATAGAGGGACAGCCTGATTCACCCCTCCACTTT. It yields the protein CASSIEGQPDSPLHF. This sequence joins TRBV19 and TRBJ1-6; 7 bases align to TRBD1. Germline V gene data show CDR1 as LNHDA and CDR2 as SQIVND (reference sequence). Germline trimming cut 0 bases from V and 8 bases from J; bases unmatched to any gene: 4. This CDR3 is 15 amino acids long.

V is TRBV19 and J is TRBJ1-1; tentatively, D is TRBD1 (5 bases). The ends were cut back, 4 bases at V and 4 bases at J, with 13 bases in the middle. This CDR3 has 14 amino acids. From germline, CDR1 is LNHDA and CDR2 SQIVND (reference sequence). CDR3 in DNA: TGTGCCAGTAGTACAGGGATCGCGGTCACTGAAGCTTTCTTT. This gives the protein CASSTGIAVTEAFF.

The chain joins TRBV11-2 to TRBJ2-7, with D hard to call. The length of the CDR3 is 14 residues. V lost 6 bases and J 2 bases, leaving 14 bases between the germline ends. The germline V gene encodes CDR1 SGHAT and CDR2 FQNNGV. As DNA, the CDR3 is TGTGCCAGCAGTTTGGCTGGCGGAACCTACGAGCAGTACTTC. Translating gives CASSLAGGTYEQYF.

The chain carries TRBV5-6 and TRBJ2-3; TRBD2 matches 11 bases. The ends lost 0 bases at V and 3 bases at J; junction bases unmatched: 12. This CDR3 is 19 amino acids long. Per germline, CDR1 SGHDT and CDR2 YYEEEE. CDR3 amino acids: CASSLGELRLAGKTDTQYF. Here the CDR3 DNA reads TGTGCCAGCAGCTTGGGGGAACTGAGACTAGCGGGGAAGACAGATACGCAGTATTTT.

The chain employs TRBV6-6 and TRBJ1-1; D possibly corresponds to TRBD1 (6 bases). The CDR3 contains 13 residues. Germline CDR1 MNHNY, CDR2 SVGAGI (reference sequence). With 0 bases removed from V and 6 bases from J, the gap between germline ends came to 8 bases. This CDR3 reads CASSYSGTSEAFF. As DNA, the CDR3 is TGTGCCAGCAGTTACTCGGGGACATCTGAAGCTTTCTTT.

The chain is built from TRBV10-2 and TRBJ1-1; D might be TRBD1 (6 bases). CDR3 length equals 16 residues. V shed 8 bases and J shed 1 base, with 20 bases lying between them. CDR1 is WSHSY, CDR2 SAAADI, per germline. CDR3 region: CASSNGRGHPNTEAFF. CDR3 DNA sequence: TGCGCCAGCTCTAATGGGAGGGGACACCCGAACACTGAAGCTTTCTTT.

The chain combines TRBV29-1 with TRBJ2-1; 9 positions match TRBD1. This CDR3 has 11 residues. V gave up 7 bases and J gave up 13 bases; unmatched junction bases: 8. CDR1 and CDR2 from the germline V gene are SQVTM and ANQGSEA. The CDR3 loop reads CSANRGLGQFF. As DNA, the CDR3 is TGCAGCGCCAACAGGGGGCTGGGTCAGTTCTTC.

V gene TRBV12-3 or TRBV12-4 combines with J gene TRBJ2-1; D is unresolved. The CDR3 spans 11 residues. V lost 3 bases, J lost 7 bases, and 4 bases lay in between. CDR3 protein: CASSLANEQFF. The DNA for the CDR3 is TGTGCCAGCAGTTTGGCAAATGAGCAGTTCTTC.

The chain employs TRBV6-5 and TRBJ2-7; a weak D match, TRBD2 (5 bases). The ends were cut back, 0 bases at V and 2 bases at J, with 8 bases in the middle. Germline V gene data show CDR1 as MNHEY and CDR2 as SVGAGI. This CDR3 is built from 14 residues. The CDR3 DNA reads TGTGCCAGCAGTTACTCGCCGGGAACCTACGAGCAGTACTTC. Translation: CASSYSPGTYEQYF.

This clone was recorded a few times. This sequence joins TRBV7-2 and TRBJ1-1; D remains unclear. From germline, CDR1 is SGHTA and CDR2 FQGNSA. CDR3 size: 13 residues. V was trimmed by 3 bases and J by 8 bases, leaving 13 bases between them. CDR3 sequence reads: CASSFDGISEAFF. DNA of the CDR3: TGTGCCAGCAGCTTTGACGGGATATCGGAAGCTTTCTTT. The complete variable domain, with remaining parts taken from reference TRBV7-2 and TRBJ1-1, reads GAGVSQSPSNKVTEKGKDVELRCDPISGHTALYWYRQSLGQGLEFLIYFQGNSAPDKSGLPSDRFSAERTGGSVSTLTIQRTQQEDSAVYLCASSFDGISEAFFGQGTRLTVV.

The chain has TRBV6-5 and TRBJ1-1; D is ambiguous. There are 16 residues in the CDR3. CDR1 is MNHEY, CDR2 SVGAGI, per germline. V was trimmed by 0 bases and J by 0 bases, leaving 11 bases between them. Written as DNA, the CDR3 is TGTGCCAGCAGTTACTCGTTCTACAGTCTGAACACTGAAGCTTTCTTT. Protein sequence: CASSYSFYSLNTEAFF.

The chain recombines TRBV3-1 (or the pseudogene TRBV3-2) with TRBJ2-5, with D perhaps matching TRBD2 (6 bases). The germline V gene encodes CDR1 LGHDT and CDR2 YNNKEL (reference sequence). The CDR3 loop spans 15 amino acids. Trimming stripped 4 bases from V and 1 base from J, with 13 bases between. This CDR3 reads CASSLIIGGQETQYF. CDR3 nucleotides: TGTGCCAGCAGCCTAATCATCGGGGGCCAAGAGACCCAGTACTTC.